Presented here are 21 T cell receptor beta chains from one specimen sequenced in a study of cytomegalovirus exposure and HLA in healthy donors. The PCR contained 60 Vbeta and 13 Jbeta primers. Assay: immunoSEQ multiplex PCR; the TCRdb copy retains only in-frame clones and omits some. Altogether 180,000 or so clones are present, 75% to 90% being singletons, with the ten largest covering approximately 0.31%. Sequenced material: PBMCs. These receptor sequences come from a woman aged 25 to 45 in good health and CMV-seronegative.

This sequence joins TRBV20-1 and TRBJ2-7, with a possible D match to TRBD2 (5 bases). The CDR3 length is 11 residues. V was trimmed by 3 bases and J by 7 bases, leaving 10 bases between them. Germline V CDR1 and CDR2: DFQATT, SNEGSKA (reference sequence). This chain's CDR3 is CSARVASEQYF. DNA of the CDR3: TGCAGTGCTAGGGTAGCGAGTGAGCAGTACTTC.

This chain uses TRBV5-1 with TRBJ1-1, with 10 bases lining up with TRBD1. Germline V gene sequence: CDR1 SGHRS, CDR2 YFSETQ. There are 14 residues in the CDR3. The V gene end was trimmed by 4 bases and the J gene end by 5 bases; junction bases not matched to a gene: 5. The CDR3 loop reads CASSLGTGDTEAFF. For the CDR3, the DNA is TGCGCCAGCAGCCTGGGGACAGGGGATACTGAAGCTTTCTTT.

This sequence joins TRBV5-4 and TRBJ2-5, with 11 nucleotides matching TRBD2. The CDR3 is 15 residues long. V dropped 3 bases and J dropped 5; count of bases not matched to a gene: 6. Germline CDR1 and CDR2: SGHNT and YYREEE (reference sequence). The CDR3 sequence is CASSSKTSGVETQYF. The CDR3 bases are TGTGCCAGCAGCTCAAAGACTAGCGGGGTGGAGACCCAGTACTTC.

The chain recombines TRBV2 with TRBJ2-7; maybe TRBD1 (6 bases). Trimming stripped 4 bases from V and 1 base from J, with 8 bases between. The CDR3 sequence is 13 residues long. CDR1 is SNHLY, CDR2 FYNNEI, per germline. Here the CDR3 DNA reads TGTGCCAGCAGTGCTGACAGGTCCTACGAGCAGTACTTC. Translation gives CASSADRSYEQYF.

The chain couples TRBV5-1 to TRBJ1-1, with D uncertain. This CDR3 has 14 residues. Per the germline V gene, CDR1 is SGHRS and CDR2 is YFSETQ. V gave up 1 base and J gave up 3 bases, with 10 bases separating them. The CDR3 DNA follows: TGCGCCAGCAGCTTGTGGGGAGGCGACACTGAAGCTTTCTTT. Residues: CASSLWGGDTEAFF. Together with reference TRBV5-1 and TRBJ1-1, the CDR3 gives the full variable domain: KAGVTQTPRYLIKTRGQQVTLSCSPISGHRSVSWYQQTPGQGLQFLFEYFSETQRNKGNFPGRFSGRQFSNSRSEMNVSTLELGDSALYLCASSLWGGDTEAFFGQGTRLTVV.

The gene calls are TRBV5-6 and TRBJ2-5; perhaps TRBD2 as D (6 bases). The CDR3 is 16 amino acids. Trimming removed 5 bases from V and 1 base from J, with 18 bases in between. Per germline, CDR1 SGHDT and CDR2 YYEEEE. The CDR3 loop reads CASRYSMDYVQETQYF. The CDR3 DNA reads TGTGCCAGCAGGTACTCAATGGACTACGTCCAAGAGACCCAGTACTTC.

This chain links TRBV7-9 with TRBJ1-1, with a tentative D call TRBD1 (5 bases). Trimming removed 0 bases from V and 1 base from J, with 9 bases in between. The germline V gene encodes CDR1 SEHNR and CDR2 FQNEAQ (reference sequence). The CDR3 covers 15 residues. CDR3 sequence (DNA): TGTGCCAGCAGCTTAGCCGTCAGGGCGAACACTGAAGCTTTCTTT. Encoded protein: CASSLAVRANTEAFF.

As concerns this clone: Germline and junction disagree at one end, which may indicate a read error. The J gene is TRBJ1-5, the V gene TRBV11-3; tentative D call: TRBD1 (5 bases). This CDR3 is 13 amino acids long. The germline gives CDR1 SGHNT, CDR2 YENEEA. CDR3 nucleotides: TGTGCAAGCACCAGGGATCGCAATCAGCCCCAGCATTTT. It translates to CASTRDRNQPQHF.

This chain connects TRBV19 to TRBJ2-5, with D maybe TRBD1 (5 bases). The CDR3 consists of 11 residues. Germline V gene data show CDR1 as LNHDA and CDR2 as SQIVND (reference sequence). The V end lost 9 bases, the J end lost 5 bases, and 10 bases lay between the germline ends. This CDR3 is CASGHGETQYF. The DNA for the CDR3 is TGTGCCAGCGGACATGGGGAGACCCAGTACTTC.

The chain couples TRBV5-1 to TRBJ2-1; tentatively, D is TRBD1 (5 bases). Germline loops: CDR1 SGHRS, CDR2 YFSETQ. There are 15 residues in the CDR3. V lost 0 bases and J 2 bases, leaving 9 bases between the germline ends. The CDR3 is CASSLGQGPYNEQFF. The CDR3 coding sequence is TGCGCCAGCAGCTTGGGCCAGGGCCCCTACAATGAGCAGTTCTTC.

This chain uses TRBV19 with TRBJ2-1; a possible D gene is TRBD1 (5 bases). Trimming took off 11 bases at V and 2 bases at J, with 19 bases between the two ends. The CDR3 has 15 amino acids. Germline assignment: CDR1 LNHDA and CDR2 SQIVND (reference sequence). The CDR3 DNA sequence: TGTGCCGTCAGCTCAGGGAACACCCCCTACAATGAGCAGTTCTTC. Translating gives CAVSSGNTPYNEQFF.

This chain connects TRBV27 to TRBJ2-3; 10 positions agree with TRBD2. Germline V gene data show CDR1 as MNHEY and CDR2 as SMNVEV (reference sequence). V dropped 5 bases and J dropped 7; count of bases not matched to a gene: 6. The CDR3 loop spans 14 amino acids. The CDR3 sequence is CASSPRLAGYTQYF. The CDR3 nucleotides read TGTGCCAGCAGTCCGAGACTAGCGGGCTATACGCAGTATTTT.

V and J are TRBV2 and TRBJ2-3; D unresolved. V dropped 6 bases and J dropped 3 bases, with 10 bases sitting between them. The CDR3 extends over 13 amino acids. Germline V gene lookup returns CDR1 SNHLY and CDR2 FYNNEI. CDR3 nucleotide sequence: TGTGCCAGCAGCGCCTTGACAACAGATACGCAGTATTTT. Translation gives CASSALTTDTQYF.

The chain carries TRBV5-4 and TRBJ1-4, with D unclear. V lost 10 bases and J 7 bases, leaving 11 bases between the germline ends. Germline CDR1 is SGHNT and CDR2 is YYREEE (reference sequence). The CDR3 runs to 11 residues. DNA of the CDR3: TGTGCCTTCCCGGGAGGTGAAAAACTGTTTTTT. The encoded protein is CAFPGGEKLFF.

The chain has TRBV5-1 and TRBJ2-7, with D unclear. The CDR3 length is 13 residues. Germline V CDR1 and CDR2: SGHRS, YFSETQ. Trimming cost V 10 bases and J 5 bases, with 19 bases left between them. This CDR3 reads CASEWVPSDEQYF. The CDR3 region has the DNA TGCGCCTCGGAGTGGGTTCCTTCTGACGAGCAGTACTTC.

The chain combines TRBV5-1 with TRBJ2-7; 9 bases map to TRBD1. Germline CDR1 and CDR2: SGHRS and YFSETQ. The CDR3 length is 16 residues. Losses at the gene ends were 3 bases for V and 2 bases for J; bases not matched to a gene: 9. CDR3 sequence reads: CASSSETTGGPYEQYF. The CDR3 DNA reads as TGCGCCAGCAGCTCCGAAACGACAGGGGGACCCTACGAGCAGTACTTC.

This chain links TRBV7-3 with TRBJ2-1; 8 bases match TRBD2. The CDR3 loop spans 16 amino acids. CDR1 and CDR2 from the germline V gene are SGHTA and FQGTGA. With V trimmed by 0 bases and J by 1 base, 2 bases remained unmatched. DNA of the CDR3: TGTGCCAGCAGCTTAACAGCGGGGGAATCCTACAATGAGCAGTTCTTC. Translating gives CASSLTAGESYNEQFF.

J is TRBJ2-5 and V is TRBV2; 10 bases are a match to TRBD2. V dropped 2 bases and J dropped 2; count of bases not matched to a gene: 5. This CDR3 is 16 amino acids long. The germline CDR1 and CDR2 sequences are SNHLY and FYNNEI. The CDR3 here is CASSEYPSGRQETQYF. CDR3 in DNA: TGTGCCAGCAGTGAATATCCTAGCGGGAGACAAGAGACCCAGTACTTC.

The chain links TRBV5-3 to TRBJ2-3; D is possibly TRBD2 (6 bases). TRBV5-3 is filed as an ORF, its function uncertain. V was clipped by 0 bases and J by 6 bases, with 17 bases between them. The CDR3 extends over 16 amino acids. The CDR3 here is CARSLESGRSADTQYF. CDR3 DNA: TGTGCCAGAAGCTTGGAGTCCGGGAGATCGGCGGATACGCAGTATTTT.

This chain uses TRBV28 with TRBJ1-2; D perhaps matches TRBD1 (5 bases). Trimming stripped 2 bases from V and 5 bases from J, with 15 bases between. The CDR3 is 15 residues long. CDR1 is MDHEN and CDR2 is SYDVKM in the germline V gene. CDR3 residues: CASSLGAGITYGYTF. DNA for the CDR3: TGTGCCAGCAGTTTAGGTGCAGGGATCACTTATGGCTACACCTTC.

The genes are TRBV4-2 and TRBJ2-7, with TRBD1 as a possible D gene (6 bases). V gave up 1 base and J gave up 0 bases, with 16 bases separating them. The germline gives CDR1 LGHNA, CDR2 YNFKEQ. CDR3 size: 17 residues. In nucleotides, the CDR3 is TGTGCCAGCAGCCAAGCATCAAGGACAGTTAGCTCCTACGAGCAGTACTTC. It translates to CASSQASRTVSSYEQYF.